These 29 T cell receptor beta chains came from one sample sequenced in a study of shared clonotypes between healthy human individuals. Using immunoSEQ multiplex PCR, the repertoire was profiled, and TCRdb retains in-frame clones only, with some absent. The profile shows around 2.3 million clones, roughly 95% of them singletons. Sequencing was performed on naive CD4+ T cells sorted from blood. The subset is: CD45RA+ positively selected. These receptors came from a man aged 18-30 years in good health.

The chain couples TRBV5-1 to TRBJ1-1; 9 bases align to TRBD1. The CDR3 is 16 amino acids. From germline, CDR1 is SGHRS and CDR2 YFSETQ. J lost 5 bases, V lost 0 bases, and 8 bases had no gene match. The chain's CDR3 is CASSLALTGGRTEAFF. The CDR3, as DNA: TGCGCCAGCAGCTTGGCTCTCACAGGGGGCAGAACTGAAGCTTTCTTT.

J is TRBJ1-1 and V is TRBV5-5, with D unresolved. The germline gives CDR1 SGHKS, CDR2 YYEKEE (reference sequence). Trimming left V 5 bases short and J 0 bases short, with 11 bases between. The CDR3 length is 14 residues. CDR3 sequence: CASRTGAMNTEAFF. In DNA, the CDR3 is TGTGCCAGCAGGACGGGCGCGATGAACACTGAAGCTTTCTTT.

The chain links TRBV7-2 to TRBJ2-7; maybe TRBD1 (7 bases). V lost 3 bases to trimming and J lost 0 bases, with 15 bases between them. The CDR3 is 16 amino acids. The germline gives CDR1 SGHTA, CDR2 FQGNSA. CDR3 sequence: CASSLQGGDSSYEQYF. CDR3 coding DNA: TGTGCCAGCAGCTTGCAGGGCGGGGACAGCTCCTACGAGCAGTACTTC.

The chain combines TRBV27 with TRBJ1-1; TRBD1 agrees at 8 bases. The J segment lost 5 bases and the V segment lost 5 bases, leaving 13 bases of the junction unmatched. Germline V gene data show CDR1 as MNHEY and CDR2 as SMNVEV (reference sequence). The CDR3 is made up of 16 amino acids. This chain's CDR3 is CASSRMGPQGGTEAFF. The CDR3 DNA reads TGTGCCAGCAGTCGAATGGGGCCACAGGGGGGGACTGAAGCTTTCTTT.

The V and J genes are TRBV7-6 and TRBJ1-6; D unresolved. The CDR3 is made up of 15 amino acids. V was pared by 1 base and J by 7 bases, with 11 bases between. The germline gives CDR1 SGHVS, CDR2 FNYEAQ. CDR3 DNA sequence: TGTGCCAGCAGCTTAGGGCGGAGCGAGAATTCACCCCTCCACTTT. Translating it yields CASSLGRSENSPLHF.

V is TRBV30 and J is TRBJ2-1; possible D gene TRBD1, 6 bases. V lost 4 bases and J 3 bases, leaving 10 bases between the germline ends. There are 13 residues in the CDR3. Germline V gene data show CDR1 as GTSNPN and CDR2 as SVGIG (reference sequence). This CDR3 reads CAWTRTVYNEQFF. CDR3 bases: TGTGCCTGGACAAGGACAGTCTACAATGAGCAGTTCTTC.

This sequence joins TRBV28 and TRBJ1-2; 8 bases align to TRBD1. The germline V gene has CDR1 MDHEN and CDR2 SYDVKM. The CDR3 runs 15 residues. J lost 3 bases, V lost 6 bases, and 9 bases had no gene match. CDR3 in amino acids: CASSRGPGGDYGYTF. The CDR3 bases are TGTGCCAGCAGCCGGGGGCCAGGGGGCGACTATGGCTACACCTTC.

J is TRBJ1-3 and V is TRBV30; D is unresolved. Germline values: CDR1 GTSNPN, CDR2 SVGIG (reference sequence). The CDR3 runs to 16 residues. Trimming cost V 2 bases and J 1 base, with 15 bases left between them. DNA for the CDR3: TGTGCCTGGAGTCGCCCCTGGCAGCCATCTGGAAACACCATATATTTT. Its protein product is CAWSRPWQPSGNTIYF.

In DNA, the CDR3 is TGTGCCAGCAGCTTACGGGTATCTGGGGCCAACGTCCTGACTTTC. Translating it yields CASSLRVSGANVLTF. The chain employs TRBV7-9 and TRBJ2-6; D is ambiguous. CDR1 is SEHNR and CDR2 is FQNEAQ in the germline V gene (reference sequence). Trimming left V 2 bases short and J 1 base short, with 6 bases between. CDR3 length: 15 amino acids. The variable domain in full, with the rest retrieved from reference TRBV7-9 and TRBJ2-6, is DTGVSQNPRHKITKRGQNVTFRCDPISEHNRLYWYRQTLGQGPEFLTYFQNEAQLEKSRLLSDRFSAERPKGSFSTLEIQRTEQGDSAMYLCASSLRVSGANVLTFGAGSRLTVL.

The chain is built from TRBV27 and TRBJ2-2, with a weak D call TRBD1 (6 bases). Trimming left V 2 bases short and J 4 bases short, with 8 bases between. Germline values: CDR1 MNHEY, CDR2 SMNVEV (reference sequence). This CDR3 spans 14 amino acids. The CDR3 loop reads CASSLGGGTGELFF. As DNA, the CDR3 is TGTGCCAGCAGTTTAGGGGGCGGCACCGGGGAGCTGTTTTTT.

The rearrangement links TRBV7-9 to TRBJ2-7; D gene uncertain. The germline CDR1 and CDR2 sequences are SEHNR and FQNEAQ (reference sequence). CDR3 length equals 12 residues. The V and J ends lost 6 bases and 2 bases respectively, with 8 bases between them. The CDR3 protein is CASSDGTYEQYF. The CDR3 DNA reads as TGTGCCAGCAGTGACGGCACCTACGAGCAGTACTTC.

The V call is TRBV6-5, the J call TRBJ1-4; TRBD1 is a possible D gene (5 bases). The V end lost 4 bases, the J end lost 7 bases, and 13 bases lay between the germline ends. The CDR3 is 14 residues long. From germline, CDR1 is MNHEY and CDR2 SVGAGI. The CDR3 spells CASSSGKLGEKLFF. In nucleotides, the CDR3 is TGTGCCAGCAGTTCAGGGAAATTAGGTGAAAAACTGTTTTTT.

The count of this clone is one. The chain joins TRBV6-6 to TRBJ1-3, with a possible D match to TRBD1 (6 bases). CDR1 and CDR2 (germline): MNHNY, SVGAGI (reference sequence). This CDR3 is 15 amino acids long. Trimming cost V 10 bases and J 0 bases, with 16 bases left between them. The CDR3 spells CATSAQGTSGNTIYF. The CDR3 nucleotides read TGTGCCACCTCCGCCCAGGGGACCTCTGGAAACACCATATATTTT.

Only one count was recorded for this clone. V usage is TRBV5-1 and J usage is TRBJ2-2; 9 positions agree with TRBD2. This CDR3 has 18 amino acids. Germline values: CDR1 SGHRS, CDR2 YFSETQ. The junction had 9 bases not matched to a gene; V was cut back by 1 base and J by 2 bases. Here the CDR3 reads CASSLMSTSGFNTGELFF. As DNA, the CDR3 is TGCGCCAGCAGCTTGATGTCGACTAGCGGTTTTAACACCGGGGAGCTGTTTTTT.

Remarks on this clone: Other nucleotide sequences in the sample specify the same CDR3. As DNA, the CDR3 is TGTGCCAGCAGCTTCTTAGCGGGGGGGCGAGAGACCCAGTACTTC. Its protein is CASSFLAGGRETQYF. The chain carries TRBV7-9 and TRBJ2-5; 11 nucleotides align to TRBD2. The length of the CDR3 is 15 residues. Germline loops: CDR1 SEHNR, CDR2 FQNEAQ (reference sequence). Losses at the gene ends were 3 bases for V and 4 bases for J; bases not matched to a gene: 4. Filled out from reference TRBV7-9 and TRBJ2-5, the complete variable domain reads DTGVSQNPRHKITKRGQNVTFRCDPISEHNRLYWYRQTLGQGPEFLTYFQNEAQLEKSRLLSDRFSAERPKGSFSTLEIQRTEQGDSAMYLCASSFLAGGRETQYFGPGTRLLVL.

A single count supports this clone. V gene TRBV4-1 combines with J gene TRBJ2-7; TRBD1 is a possible D gene (6 bases). CDR3 length: 19 amino acids. Trimming shortened V by 1 base and J by 3 bases, and 25 bases separated the two germline ends. The germline V gene has CDR1 MGHRA and CDR2 YSYEKL. CDR3 sequence reads: CASSQALSVGQGPFYEQYF. CDR3 DNA: TGCGCCAGCAGCCAAGCCCTGTCGGTTGGTCAGGGGCCTTTCTACGAGCAGTACTTC.

The chain employs TRBV7-2 and TRBJ1-2; 8 nucleotides agree with TRBD1. Germline values: CDR1 SGHTA, CDR2 FQGNSA. This CDR3 is 12 amino acids long. Trimming removed 6 bases from V and 11 bases from J; junction bases left unmatched: 8. The CDR3 is CASRLTGESYTF. In nucleotides, the CDR3 is TGTGCCAGCAGATTGACAGGGGAGAGTTACACCTTC.

This clone has only one observation. The rearrangement uses TRBV7-2 and TRBJ1-4, with 7 nucleotides matching TRBD1. CDR1 and CDR2 from the germline V gene are SGHTA and FQGNSA. Trimming took 4 bases from V and 8 from J; bases not matched to a gene: 10. The CDR3 runs 15 residues. The CDR3: CASSWQGGAREKLFF. DNA of the CDR3: TGTGCCAGCAGCTGGCAGGGGGGCGCGAGGGAAAAACTGTTTTTT.

The V call is TRBV7-9, the J call TRBJ2-1; a possible D gene is TRBD1 (5 bases). The CDR3 sequence is 14 residues long. Germline CDR1 reads SEHNR; CDR2 reads FQNEAQ (reference sequence). V gave up 2 bases and J gave up 5 bases, with 10 bases separating them. In DNA form, the CDR3 reads TGTGCCAGCAGCTTATTGGTGACAGACAATGAGCAGTTCTTC. This translates into CASSLLVTDNEQFF.

V is TRBV6-6 and J is TRBJ1-4; 10 bases fit TRBD1. The CDR3 has 16 residues. V gave up 5 bases and J gave up 14 bases; unmatched junction bases: 17. Germline CDR1 MNHNY, CDR2 SVGAGI (reference sequence). CDR3 bases: TGTGCCAGCAGTCACACGCCCGGGACAGGGGCCCCCGGGCTGTTTTTT. Protein: CASSHTPGTGAPGLFF.

V gene TRBV6-1 combines with J gene TRBJ1-5; D call uncertain. The CDR3 spans 14 residues. From germline, CDR1 is MNHNS and CDR2 SASEGT. V was shortened by 4 bases and J by 0 bases, with 7 bases between the two germline ends. The CDR3 DNA follows: TGTGCCAGCAGTGTGACGGATAGCAATCAGCCCCAGCATTTT. This codes for CASSVTDSNQPQHF.

A note on this clone: Different DNA sequences within this sample yield the same CDR3. CDR3 DNA sequence: TGTGCCAGCTCACCGGACAGGGGAGGCGAGCAGTACTTC. Translated: CASSPDRGGEQYF. The chain recombines TRBV18 with TRBJ2-7, with 9 bases matching TRBD1. The CDR3 contains 13 residues. Germline CDR1 KGHSH, CDR2 LQKENI. V shed 3 bases and J 6 bases; nucleotides not matched to a gene: 3.

The chain recombines TRBV9 with TRBJ2-3, with 8 bases lining up with TRBD2. CDR3 size: 18 residues. After removal of 3 bases from V and 0 bases from J, the junction contained 12 bases not matched to a gene. Germline lookup yields CDR1 SGDLS and CDR2 YYNGEE. The CDR3 nucleotides are TGTGCCAGCAGCGCCCCACGGCTAGCGGGTTCTAGCACAGATACGCAGTATTTT. Its translation is CASSAPRLAGSSTDTQYF.

This clone was seen a single time. This sequence joins TRBV6-5 and TRBJ2-7; perhaps TRBD2 as D (5 bases). Germline V CDR1 and CDR2: MNHEY, SVGAGI. The CDR3 spans 14 residues. V lost 5 bases, J lost 2 bases, and 13 bases lay in between. Written as DNA, the CDR3 is TGTGCCAGCAGTCCCTGGCGGGTACCCTACGAGCAGTACTTC. It yields the protein CASSPWRVPYEQYF.

CDR3 coding DNA: TGTGCCAGCAGCTTAATAGGGACAGAGACCGGGGAGCTGTTTTTT. It encodes CASSLIGTETGELFF. The chain combines TRBV7-9 with TRBJ2-2; the match to TRBD1 covers 7 bases. V trimming: 2 bases; J trimming: 5 bases; junction bases outside the gene matches: 5. The germline V gene has CDR1 SEHNR and CDR2 FQNEAQ (reference sequence). The CDR3 covers 15 residues.

The V and J genes are TRBV5-4 and TRBJ2-5; 8 positions agree with TRBD1. This CDR3 has 14 residues. Per germline, CDR1 SGHNT and CDR2 YYREEE (reference sequence). V shed 4 bases and J 5 bases; nucleotides not matched to a gene: 7. In DNA, the CDR3 is TGTGCCAGCAGCCCCCCGGACAGGGTCGAGACCCAGTACTTC. It codes for CASSPPDRVETQYF.

CDR3 in amino acids: CAGKGTGGNTGELFF. In DNA form, the CDR3 reads TGTGCCGGGAAAGGGACAGGGGGTAACACCGGGGAGCTGTTTTTT. The chain uses TRBV28 and TRBJ2-2; TRBD1 aligns across 11 bases. There are 15 residues in the CDR3. Trimming removed 11 bases from V and 2 bases from J; junction bases left unmatched: 7. Germline-derived CDR1 and CDR2 are MDHEN and SYDVKM.

The J gene is TRBJ1-3, the V gene TRBV6-1; 7 bases map to TRBD1. CDR3 size: 15 residues. V trimming: 4 bases; J trimming: 0 bases; junction bases outside the gene matches: 3. Germline CDR1 reads MNHNS; CDR2 reads SASEGT. CDR3 bases: TGTGCCAGCAGTGTAGACAGGGACTCTGGAAACACCATATATTTT. Its protein is CASSVDRDSGNTIYF.

The V and J genes are TRBV18 and TRBJ1-1, with D unclear. Germline-derived CDR1 and CDR2 are KGHSH and LQKENI. The CDR3 consists of 16 residues. The V end was cut by 3 bases, the J end by 2 bases, with 16 bases between. The CDR3 loop reads CASSPRAEVSNTEAFF. The CDR3 DNA is TGTGCCAGCTCACCGAGAGCCGAAGTATCTAACACTGAAGCTTTCTTT. Full variable domain (missing parts from reference TRBV18 and TRBJ1-1): NAGVMQNPRHLVRRRGQEARLRCSPMKGHSHVYWYRQLPEEGLKFMVYLQKENIIDESGMPKERFSAEFPKEGPSILRIQQVVRGDSAAYFCASSPRAEVSNTEAFFGQGTRLTVV.